This T cell receptor (beta chain) was sequenced for a study of lymphopenia after photon versus proton radiotherapy. General study findings and limits: Post-nadir diversity loss with photons came from oligoclonal expansion, particularly CD8+ Temra cells. Photon-treated patients lost naive T cells and TCR diversity; proton-treated stayed stable. Only patients who died were analyzed for survival; proton advantage is unproven.

Assay: immunoSEQ multiplex PCR; the TCRdb copy retains only in-frame clones and omits some. This table holds 53,000 or so clones, around 83% found once. As concerns this clone: Antigen unknown.

J gave up 2 bases and V 4 bases, and 4 bases lay outside the gene matches. CDR1 is SNHLY and CDR2 is FYNNEI in the germline V gene. The CDR3 has 14 amino acids. The chain combines TRBV2 with TRBJ2-5; 7 positions agree with TRBD1. This sequence was found in a man between 45 and 60 years old with gastric cancer. The sample here was peripheral blood, taken from a patient treated with photon-based radiotherapy. CDR3 region: CASSVGQSQETQYF. The CDR3 bases are TGTGCCAGCAGTGTGGGACAGTCTCAAGAGACCCAGTACTTC.